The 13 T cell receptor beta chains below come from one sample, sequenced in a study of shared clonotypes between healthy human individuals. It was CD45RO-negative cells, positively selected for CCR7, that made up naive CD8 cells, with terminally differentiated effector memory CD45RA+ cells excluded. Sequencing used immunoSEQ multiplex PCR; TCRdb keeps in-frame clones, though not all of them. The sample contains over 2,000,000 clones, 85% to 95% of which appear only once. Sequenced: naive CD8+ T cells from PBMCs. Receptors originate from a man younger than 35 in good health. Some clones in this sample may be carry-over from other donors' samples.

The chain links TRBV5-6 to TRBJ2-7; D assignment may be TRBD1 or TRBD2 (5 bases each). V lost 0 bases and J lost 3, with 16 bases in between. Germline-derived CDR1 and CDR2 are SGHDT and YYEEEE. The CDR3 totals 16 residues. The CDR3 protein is CASSLATGPSLYEQYF. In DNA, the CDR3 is TGTGCCAGCAGCTTGGCCACGGGGCCTTCCCTCTACGAGCAGTACTTC.

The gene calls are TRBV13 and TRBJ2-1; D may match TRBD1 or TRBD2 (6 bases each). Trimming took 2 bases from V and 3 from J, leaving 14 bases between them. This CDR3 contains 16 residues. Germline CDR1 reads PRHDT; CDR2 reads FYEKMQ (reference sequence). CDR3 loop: CASSLWGARYYNEQFF. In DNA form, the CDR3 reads TGTGCCAGCAGCTTATGGGGGGCTCGGTACTACAATGAGCAGTTCTTC.

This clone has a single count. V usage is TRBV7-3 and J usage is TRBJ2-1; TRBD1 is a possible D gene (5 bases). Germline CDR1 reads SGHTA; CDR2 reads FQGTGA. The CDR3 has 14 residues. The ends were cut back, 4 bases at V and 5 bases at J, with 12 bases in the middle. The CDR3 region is CASSSRSGNNEQFF. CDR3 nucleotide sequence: TGTGCCAGCAGCTCCAGATCAGGGAACAATGAGCAGTTCTTC.

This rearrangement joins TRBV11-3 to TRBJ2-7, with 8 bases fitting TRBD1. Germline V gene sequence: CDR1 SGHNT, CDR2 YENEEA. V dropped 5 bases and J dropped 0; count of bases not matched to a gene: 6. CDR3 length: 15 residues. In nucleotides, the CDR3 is TGTGCCAGCAGCCCGCGGACAGGGAGCTCCTACGAGCAGTACTTC. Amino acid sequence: CASSPRTGSSYEQYF.

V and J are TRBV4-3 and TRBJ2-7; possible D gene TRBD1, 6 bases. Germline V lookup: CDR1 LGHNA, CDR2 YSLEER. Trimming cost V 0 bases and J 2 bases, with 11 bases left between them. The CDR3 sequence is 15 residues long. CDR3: CASSQDLTGPYEQYF. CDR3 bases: TGCGCCAGCAGCCAAGACCTCACAGGGCCCTACGAGCAGTACTTC.

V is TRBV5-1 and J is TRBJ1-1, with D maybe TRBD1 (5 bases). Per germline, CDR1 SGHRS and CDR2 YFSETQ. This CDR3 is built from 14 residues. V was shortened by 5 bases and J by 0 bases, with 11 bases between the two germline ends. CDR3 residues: CASRDGTLNTEAFF. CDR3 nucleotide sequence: TGCGCCAGCAGGGACGGGACGCTGAACACTGAAGCTTTCTTT.

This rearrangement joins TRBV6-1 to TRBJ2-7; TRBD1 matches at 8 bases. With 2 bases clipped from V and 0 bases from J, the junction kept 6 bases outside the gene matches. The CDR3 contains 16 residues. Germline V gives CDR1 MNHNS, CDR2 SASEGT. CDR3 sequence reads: CASSERRGQVSYEQYF. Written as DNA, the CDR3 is TGTGCCAGCAGTGAACGACGGGGACAGGTCTCCTACGAGCAGTACTTC.

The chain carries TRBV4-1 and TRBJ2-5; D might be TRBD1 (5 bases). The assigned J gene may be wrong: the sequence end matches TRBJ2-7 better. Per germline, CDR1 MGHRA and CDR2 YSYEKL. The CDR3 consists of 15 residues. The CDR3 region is CASSQGGRSWDEQYF. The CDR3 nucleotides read TGCGCCAGCAGCCAAGGGGGCAGGTCTTGGGACGAGCAGTACTTC.

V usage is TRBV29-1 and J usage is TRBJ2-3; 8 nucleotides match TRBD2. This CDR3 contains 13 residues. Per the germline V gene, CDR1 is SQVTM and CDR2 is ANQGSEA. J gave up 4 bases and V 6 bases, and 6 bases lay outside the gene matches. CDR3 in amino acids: CSVAGGRADTQYF. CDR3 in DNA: TGCAGCGTGGCGGGGGGCCGCGCAGATACGCAGTATTTT.

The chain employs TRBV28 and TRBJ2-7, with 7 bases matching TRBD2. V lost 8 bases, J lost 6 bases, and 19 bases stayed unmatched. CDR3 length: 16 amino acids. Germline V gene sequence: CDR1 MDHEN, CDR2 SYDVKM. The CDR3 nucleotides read TGTGCCAGCGGGCCACTAGCGACCGAAATCGGGGCCGAGCAGTACTTC. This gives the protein CASGPLATEIGAEQYF.

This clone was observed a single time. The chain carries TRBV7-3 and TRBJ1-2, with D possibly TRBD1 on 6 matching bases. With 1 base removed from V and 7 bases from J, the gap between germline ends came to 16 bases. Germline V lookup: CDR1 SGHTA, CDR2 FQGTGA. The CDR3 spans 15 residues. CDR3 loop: CASSLIRQGQGGYTF. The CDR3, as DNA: TGTGCCAGCAGCTTAATTCGGCAGGGGCAAGGTGGCTACACCTTC.

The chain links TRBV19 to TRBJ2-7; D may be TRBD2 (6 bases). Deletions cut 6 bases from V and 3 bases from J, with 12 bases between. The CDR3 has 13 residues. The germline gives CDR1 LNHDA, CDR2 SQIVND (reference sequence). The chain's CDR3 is CASSGSKVYEQYF. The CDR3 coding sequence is TGTGCCAGTAGCGGGAGTAAGGTCTACGAGCAGTACTTC.

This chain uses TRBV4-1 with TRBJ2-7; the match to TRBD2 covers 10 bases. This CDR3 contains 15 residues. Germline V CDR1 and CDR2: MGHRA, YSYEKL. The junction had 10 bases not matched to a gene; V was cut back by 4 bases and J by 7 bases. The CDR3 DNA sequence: TGCGCCAGCAGCCTAGCCCCGGGACTAGCGAATGAGCAGTACTTC. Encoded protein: CASSLAPGLANEQYF.